The entry below gives a single T cell receptor beta chain sequence along with its context. Its antigen is unknown. CDR3 length: 14 amino acids. Germline CDR1 is LNHDA and CDR2 is SQIVND (reference sequence). V lost 5 bases to trimming and J lost 2 bases; unmatched junction nucleotides: 4. This entry comes from a study of vaccination and CD4 T cells after COVID-19. Study background: Across the group, participants received two doses of either BNT162b2 or mRNA-1273 vaccine.

Treatment indicated: roughly 11-day PBMC culture with coronavirus spike peptide pools or control peptides (ViraFEST assay). Oncomine TCR Beta short-read sequencing was applied to DNA from cultured CD4+ T cells. TCRdb itself ran the PCR reads through MiXCR, one entry per CDR3 protein. The data show some 12,000 distinct CDR3 sequences, more than 50% seen once. The clonotype originates from a human donor who had recovered from COVID-19. The sample taken for sequencing was CD4+ T cells from blood, cultured in vitro. The genes are TRBV19 and TRBJ2-7; 9 nucleotides agree with TRBD2. The CDR3 is CASSATSGTYEQYF. The DNA of the CDR3 is TGTGCCAGTAGTGCGACTAGCGGCACCTACGAGCAGTACTTC.